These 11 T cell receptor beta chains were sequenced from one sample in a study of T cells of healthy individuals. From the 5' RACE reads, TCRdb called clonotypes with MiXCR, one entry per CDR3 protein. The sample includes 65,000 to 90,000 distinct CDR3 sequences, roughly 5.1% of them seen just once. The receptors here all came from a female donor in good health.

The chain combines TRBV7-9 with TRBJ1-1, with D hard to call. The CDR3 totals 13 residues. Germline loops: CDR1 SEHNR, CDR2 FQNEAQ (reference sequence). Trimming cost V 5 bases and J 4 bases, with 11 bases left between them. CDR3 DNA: TGTGCCAGCAGCCCCCTCCCAGTCACTGAAGCTTTCTTT. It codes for CASSPLPVTEAFF. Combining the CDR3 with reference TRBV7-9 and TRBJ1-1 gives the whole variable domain DTGVSQNPRHKITKRGQNVTFRCDPISEHNRLYWYRQTLGQGPEFLTYFQNEAQLEKSRLLSDRFSAERPKGSFSTLEIQRTEQGDSAMYLCASSPLPVTEAFFGQGTRLTVV.

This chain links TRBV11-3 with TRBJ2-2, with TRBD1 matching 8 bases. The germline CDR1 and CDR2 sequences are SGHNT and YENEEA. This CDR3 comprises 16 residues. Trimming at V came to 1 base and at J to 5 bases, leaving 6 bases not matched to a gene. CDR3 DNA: TGTGCCAGCAGCTTAGGGACAGGGACAAGTACCGGGGAGCTGTTTTTT. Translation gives CASSLGTGTSTGELFF.

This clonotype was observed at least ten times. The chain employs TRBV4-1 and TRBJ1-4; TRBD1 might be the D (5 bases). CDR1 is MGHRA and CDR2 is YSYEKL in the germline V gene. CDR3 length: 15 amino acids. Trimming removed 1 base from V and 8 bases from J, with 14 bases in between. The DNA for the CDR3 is TGCGCCAGCAGCCAAGCTCACCAGGGAGGCGAAAAACTGTTTTTT. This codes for CASSQAHQGGEKLFF.

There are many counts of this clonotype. This CDR3 is CASSLEVSGETQYF. The DNA for the CDR3 is TGTGCCAGCAGCTTAGAGGTTTCGGGGGAGACCCAGTACTTC. The chain is built from TRBV7-9 and TRBJ2-5, with a tentative D call TRBD2 (5 bases). The germline V gene encodes CDR1 SEHNR and CDR2 FQNEAQ (reference sequence). Trimming pared 1 base from V and 5 bases from J, leaving 11 bases between. This CDR3 spans 14 amino acids.

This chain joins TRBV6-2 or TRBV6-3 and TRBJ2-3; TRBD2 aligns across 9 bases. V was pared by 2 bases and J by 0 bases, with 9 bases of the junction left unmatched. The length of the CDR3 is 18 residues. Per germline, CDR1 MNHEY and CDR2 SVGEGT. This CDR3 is CASSYLETSGISTDTQYF. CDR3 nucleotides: TGTGCCAGCAGTTACCTCGAGACTAGCGGAATTAGCACAGATACGCAGTATTTT.

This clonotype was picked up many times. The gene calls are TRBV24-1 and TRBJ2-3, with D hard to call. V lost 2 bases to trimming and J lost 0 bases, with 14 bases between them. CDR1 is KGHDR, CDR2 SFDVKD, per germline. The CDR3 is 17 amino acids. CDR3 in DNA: TGTGCCACCAGTGATTCGGGCCTGACATCAAGCACAGATACGCAGTATTTT. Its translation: CATSDSGLTSSTDTQYF.

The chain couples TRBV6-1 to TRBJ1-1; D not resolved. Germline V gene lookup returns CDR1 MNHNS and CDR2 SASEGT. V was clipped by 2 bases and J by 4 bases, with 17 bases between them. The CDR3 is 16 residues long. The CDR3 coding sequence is TGTGCCAGCAGTGAACATGGGGTGGACGCCGGCACTGAAGCTTTCTTT. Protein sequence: CASSEHGVDAGTEAFF.

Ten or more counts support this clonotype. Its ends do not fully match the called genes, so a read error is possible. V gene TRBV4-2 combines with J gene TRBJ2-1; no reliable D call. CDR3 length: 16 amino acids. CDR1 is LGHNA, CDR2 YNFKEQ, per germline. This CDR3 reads CASTQEEERSYNEQFF. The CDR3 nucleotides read TGTGCCAGCACCCAAGAAGAGGAACGCTCCTACAATGAGCAGTTCTTC.

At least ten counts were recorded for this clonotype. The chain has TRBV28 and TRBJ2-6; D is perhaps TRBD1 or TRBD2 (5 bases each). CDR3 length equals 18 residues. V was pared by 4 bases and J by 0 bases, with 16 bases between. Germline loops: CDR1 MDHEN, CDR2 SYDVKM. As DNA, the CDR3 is TGTGCCAGCAGTTCCCCCATGGGACCCCGCTCTGGGGCCAACGTCCTGACTTTC. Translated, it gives CASSSPMGPRSGANVLTF.

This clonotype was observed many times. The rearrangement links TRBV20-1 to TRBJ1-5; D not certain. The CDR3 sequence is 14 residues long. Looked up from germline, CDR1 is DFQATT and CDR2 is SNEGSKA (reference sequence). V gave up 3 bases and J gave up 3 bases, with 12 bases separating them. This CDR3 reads CSARTGIVNQPQHF. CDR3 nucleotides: TGCAGTGCTAGGACGGGGATTGTCAATCAGCCCCAGCATTTT.

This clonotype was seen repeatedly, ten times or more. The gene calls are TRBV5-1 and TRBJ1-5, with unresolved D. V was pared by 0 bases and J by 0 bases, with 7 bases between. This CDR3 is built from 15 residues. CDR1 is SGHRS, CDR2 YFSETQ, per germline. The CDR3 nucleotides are TGCGCCAGCAGCTTGGAAGGGTATAGCAATCAGCCCCAGCATTTT. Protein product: CASSLEGYSNQPQHF.